This is a list of T cell receptor beta chains from one sample in a study of blood T cell repertoires in COVID-19. The method was immunoSEQ multiplex PCR; TCRdb's version includes in-frame clones alone and lacks a portion of them. This sample carries some 150,000 clones, 85% to 90% of them seen once, and the ten largest clones take about 16%. The sample consisted of peripheral blood. The receptors here all came from a woman in her thirties or forties with acute or convalescent COVID-19. Both conserved end residues are part of each CDR3. A D gene is named only where the DNA matches it firmly. The size of a clone is reported for some rows only, either as once, few or many, or as a class for expanded clones.

TRBD2 | . | TRBJ2-7 | TRBV4-2 | TGTGCCAGCAGCCAGGGACTAGCGGACTACGAGCAGTACTTC | CASSQGLADYEQYF
. | . | TRBJ2-7 | TRBV7-9 | TGTGCCAGCAGATCGGACAAGGCCTACGAGCAGTACTTC | CASRSDKAYEQYF
TRBD2 | . | TRBJ2-5 | TRBV5-5 | TGTGCCAGCAGCTTGGCCAACCTAGCGGGAGCTGAGACCCAGTACTTC | CASSLANLAGAETQYF
TRBD1 | . | TRBJ1-1 | TRBV5-1 | TGCGCCAGCAGCCACCGGGACAGGGGTCTTCTACCGTTTATGAACACTGAAGCTTTCTTT | CASSHRDRGLLPFMNTEAFF
TRBD1 | . | TRBJ1-5 | TRBV15 | TGTGCCACCAGCAGAGATTCGGACAGGGGCAATCAGCCCCAGCATTTT | CATSRDSDRGNQPQHF
TRBD1 | . | TRBJ1-1 | TRBV19 | TGTGCCAGTAGTCCGAGGACAGGGTGGAACACTGAAGCTTTCTTT | CASSPRTGWNTEAFF
. | once | TRBJ1-4 | TRBV30 | TGTGCCTGGAGTGGACAAAGGACAGTAAATGAAAAACTGTTTTTT | CAWSGQRTVNEKLFF
. | . | TRBJ2-7 | TRBV18 | TGTGCCAGCTCACCTGGTGGAGGGAGTACGAACGAGCAGTACTTC | CASSPGGGSTNEQYF
TRBD1 | . | TRBJ2-7 | TRBV20-1 | TGCAGTGCAGCCGACAGGGGGCAGTACTTC | CSAADRGQYF
TRBD2 | . | TRBJ2-1 | TRBV19 | TGTGCCAGTAGTACCAGGACTAGGGACAATGAGCAGTTCTTC | CASSTRTRDNEQFF
TRBD2 | . | TRBJ2-1 | TRBV24-1 | TGTGCCACCAGTGAGGGACTAGCGGGACTGGAGCAGTTCTTC | CATSEGLAGLEQFF
TRBD1 | . | TRBJ1-2 | TRBV19 | TGTGCCAGTAGTGCAGACAGGGGTTTCGACTATGGCTACACCTTC | CASSADRGFDYGYTF
TRBD2 | once | TRBJ2-3 | TRBV7-2 | TGTGCCAGCAGCTTTCCTAGCGGACCCACGCAGTATTTT | CASSFPSGPTQYF
. | . | TRBJ1-5 | TRBV27 | TGTGCCAGCAGTTTAACGGGGAGCGGACAGCCCCAGCATTTT | CASSLTGSGQPQHF
. | once | TRBJ1-2 | TRBV27 | TGTGCCAGCAGTTTATCGGGAGCTAACTATGGCTACACCTTC | CASSLSGANYGYTF
. | . | TRBJ1-4 | TRBV19 | TGTGCCAGTAGTCGGGAGACGACTAATGAAAAACTGTTTTTT | CASSRETTNEKLFF
. | . | TRBJ2-1 | TRBV19 | TGTGCCAGTAGTATCGGGGGAGGCTCCTACAATGAGCAGTTCTTC | CASSIGGGSYNEQFF
. | . | TRBJ1-1 | TRBV9 | TGTGCCAGCAGCTCCTCGTCGAGCGGGGGAAATGAAGCTTTCTTT | CASSSSSSGGNEAFF
TRBD1 | . | TRBJ2-7 | TRBV6-5 | TGTGCCAGCAGTTACCAGGGACAGGGGTACGAGCAGTACTTC | CASSYQGQGYEQYF
. | . | TRBJ2-2 | TRBV5-1 | TGCGCCAGCAGCCCAAGGACAGCCCCGGGGTCCGGGGAGCTGTTTTTT | CASSPRTAPGSGELFF
. | . | TRBJ2-7 | TRBV11-3 | TGTGCCAGCAGCTTGTCGGGGGATTCGACGCAGTACTTC | CASSLSGDSTQYF
TRBD2 | . | TRBJ2-1 | TRBV10-3 | TGTGCCATCACAACTAGCGGGGGGGCCTGGAATGAGCAGTTCTTC | CAITTSGGAWNEQFF
. | . | TRBJ1-5 | TRBV27 | TGTGCCAGCAGTTCAGAACAGGGTATTCAGCCCCAGCATTTT | CASSSEQGIQPQHF
TRBD2 | . | TRBJ2-2 | TRBV6-1 | TGTGCCAGCAGTGACCAGCTCGGGACTAGCGCGGACACCGGGGAGCTGTTTTTT | CASSDQLGTSADTGELFF
TRBD1 | once | TRBJ2-3 | TRBV24-1 | TGTGCCACCAGTGATTTGGTCAGGGGGCCTGCAGATACGCAGTATTTT | CATSDLVRGPADTQYF
. | . | TRBJ1-1 | TRBV7-9 | TGTGCCAGCAGCCCCCCGCGGGTGCCTGAAGCTTTCTTT | CASSPPRVPEAFF
. | once | TRBJ2-1 | TRBV14 | TGTGCCAGCACCCTATCGGGTGGGAGCTCCTACAATGAGCAGTTCTTC | CASTLSGGSSYNEQFF
TRBD1 | once | TRBJ2-1 | TRBV7-9 | TGTGCCAGCAGCGCGGGACAGGGTTTGATCGATGAGCAGTTCTTC | CASSAGQGLIDEQFF